This note documents a single T cell receptor beta chain sequence. The antigen is not known. The sample belongs to a study of T cell responses to AZD1222 COVID-19 vaccine. Study-wide results and caveats: Reports indicate that nearly half of spike-specific TCRs are directed at unmutated variant regions. All repertoire sampling was performed exclusively after the peak T cell response. Clonal diversity was possibly underestimated; the donors were predominantly white British and more often female.

The protocol was immunoSEQ multiplex PCR, while the TCRdb copy is restricted to in-frame clones and leaves out a portion. This sample yields 150,000 to 200,000 clones, of which around 92% are seen a single time; about 0.9% belongs to the top ten. This CDR3 comprises 13 residues. Trimming removed 7 bases from V and 7 bases from J; junction bases left unmatched: 7. CDR1 and CDR2 (germline): SQVTM, ANQGSEA. This TCR came from an adult in good health. Sequenced material: peripheral blood, taken on day 0 of AZD1222 vaccination. The chain employs TRBV29-1 and TRBJ2-1; TRBD2 matches 10 bases. DNA of the CDR3: TGCAGCGAGAGCGGGGGGGTTCAAAATGAGCAGTTCTTC. Its translation is CSESGGVQNEQFF.